Shown below are 18 T cell receptor beta chains from a single sample sequenced in a study of T cells in Graves' hyperthyroidism and ophthalmopathy. RNA transcripts served as the template for amplifying TCR beta CDR3 regions. The HTBI primer set served for first-round RT-PCR of the TCR CDR3. MiXCR, run by TCRdb on the multiplex PCR reads, gives a single entry per CDR3 protein. The table has 250,000 or so distinct CDR3 sequences, 13% to 15% seen once; the top ten hold more than 30%. Input material: blood. The receptors were gathered from a woman in her 50s with Graves' hyperthyroidism that later progressed to Graves' ophthalmopathy.

The table lists this clonotype with many counts. The chain joins TRBV5-1 to TRBJ1-1, with unresolved D. The germline V gene encodes CDR1 SGHRS and CDR2 YFSETQ. V was trimmed by 1 base and J by 3 bases, leaving 4 bases between them. CDR3 size: 12 residues. CDR3 DNA sequence: TGCGCCAGCAGCTTGCGGGACACTGAAGCTTTCTTT. It specifies CASSLRDTEAFF.

This clonotype has just a few counts. This chain joins TRBV19 and TRBJ2-7; a possible D gene is TRBD2 (6 bases). The CDR3 is made up of 15 amino acids. V was shortened by 5 bases and J by 6 bases, with 20 bases between the two germline ends. Germline V lookup: CDR1 LNHDA, CDR2 SQIVND (reference sequence). CDR3 sequence: CASSPSPGSLREQYF. In nucleotides, the CDR3 is TGTGCCAGTAGTCCATCTCCCGGGAGCCTCCGCGAGCAGTACTTC. Looking up the rest from reference TRBV19 and TRBJ2-7 gives the full variable domain: DGGITQSPKYLFRKEGQNVTLSCEQNLNHDAMYWYRQDPGQGLRLIYYSQIVNDFQKGDIAEGYSVSREKKESFPLTVTSAQKNPTAFYLCASSPSPGSLREQYFGPGTRLTVT.

The chain carries TRBV20-1 and TRBJ1-5; TRBD1 agrees at 7 bases. V shed 5 bases and J 2 bases; nucleotides not matched to a gene: 6. CDR1 and CDR2 from the germline V gene are DFQATT and SNEGSKA (reference sequence). The CDR3 sequence is 14 residues long. DNA for the CDR3: TGCAGTGCTTTCACAGGGGTTGGCAATCAGCCCCAGCATTTT. Its protein is CSAFTGVGNQPQHF.

This clonotype was recorded a few times. The chain uses TRBV7-9 and TRBJ2-3, with D perhaps matching TRBD1 (6 bases). Trimming left V 1 base short and J 0 bases short, with 17 bases between. The V gene's germline CDR1 is SEHNR and CDR2 FQNEAQ (reference sequence). The CDR3 is 18 amino acids. The CDR3: CASSLGGHEGESTDTQYF. The DNA of the CDR3 is TGTGCCAGCAGCTTAGGGGGACACGAGGGCGAGAGCACAGATACGCAGTATTTT. Filled out from reference TRBV7-9 and TRBJ2-3, the complete variable domain reads DTGVSQNPRHKITKRGQNVTFRCDPISEHNRLYWYRQTLGQGPEFLTYFQNEAQLEKSRLLSDRFSAERPKGSFSTLEIQRTEQGDSAMYLCASSLGGHEGESTDTQYFGPGTRLTVL.

V gene TRBV7-2 combines with J gene TRBJ2-1, with a tentative D call TRBD1 (6 bases). CDR3 length: 16 residues. CDR1 is SGHTA, CDR2 FQGNSA, per germline. Trimming removed 4 bases from V and 4 bases from J, with 17 bases in between. The CDR3 region is CASSSRVAGTYNEQFF. The CDR3 nucleotides are TGTGCCAGCAGCTCGCGGGTGGCAGGGACATACAATGAGCAGTTCTTC.

This clonotype occurred many times. The chain recombines TRBV5-1 with TRBJ1-1; D perhaps matches TRBD1 (5 bases). The CDR3 length is 14 residues. The V end was cut by 5 bases, the J end by 4 bases, with 15 bases between. The germline gives CDR1 SGHRS, CDR2 YFSETQ. The CDR3: CASSFSGGSTEAFF. CDR3 bases: TGCGCCAGCAGTTTTAGTGGGGGGAGCACTGAAGCTTTCTTT.

This clonotype has more than one count but fewer than ten. The chain's CDR3 is CASSRDSGANEQFF. The CDR3, as DNA: TGTGCCAGCAGTAGGGACAGTGGGGCTAATGAGCAGTTCTTC. The chain employs TRBV6-1 and TRBJ2-1; 7 nucleotides match TRBD1. J gave up 7 bases and V 5 bases, and 8 bases lay outside the gene matches. The CDR3 extends over 14 amino acids. Germline lookup yields CDR1 MNHNS and CDR2 SASEGT.

This clonotype was detected ten times or more. The chain joins TRBV24-1 to TRBJ1-1, with 9 bases fitting TRBD1. J gave up 10 bases and V 5 bases, and 4 bases lay outside the gene matches. The CDR3 extends over 12 amino acids. Germline-derived CDR1 and CDR2 are KGHDR and SFDVKD. DNA of the CDR3: TGTGCCACCAGTGGCGACAGGGGGTTAGCTTTCTTT. Translating it yields CATSGDRGLAFF.

This clonotype was counted a few times. This chain connects TRBV15 to TRBJ2-3; possibly TRBD1 or TRBD2 for D (5 bases each). V lost 0 bases and J lost 4, with 17 bases in between. The CDR3 spans 17 residues. Per the germline V gene, CDR1 is LNHNV and CDR2 is YYDKDF (reference sequence). This CDR3 is CATSRELPSLGADTQYF. DNA for the CDR3: TGTGCCACCAGCAGAGAACTTCCCTCCCTGGGGGCAGATACGCAGTATTTT.

The J gene is TRBJ1-2, the V gene TRBV3-1; the D gene is possibly TRBD1 (5 bases). Germline V gene data show CDR1 as LGHDT and CDR2 as YNNKEL (reference sequence). The CDR3 runs to 12 residues. V lost 0 bases and J lost 9, with 8 bases in between. For the CDR3, the DNA is TGTGCCAGCAGCCAAGACGACAGCAGCTACACCTTC. It translates to CASSQDDSSYTF.

The V and J genes are TRBV9 and TRBJ2-1; 9 nucleotides line up with TRBD2. Looked up from germline, CDR1 is SGDLS and CDR2 is YYNGEE. This CDR3 spans 17 amino acids. Trimming at V came to 3 bases and at J to 2 bases, leaving 9 bases not matched to a gene. The CDR3 sequence is CASSGTLAGGPYNEQFF. Written as DNA, the CDR3 is TGTGCCAGCAGCGGAACCCTCGCGGGAGGGCCCTACAATGAGCAGTTCTTC.

Worth noting for this clonotype: Being one base from a much bigger clone, this may be a read error. This chain links TRBV28 with TRBJ1-5, with 7 bases fitting TRBD1. This CDR3 has 14 residues. V gave up 4 bases and J gave up 10 bases; unmatched junction bases: 10. Germline V gives CDR1 MDHEN, CDR2 SYDVKM. The CDR3 loop reads CASSSTGESHPQHF. The DNA of the CDR3 is TGTGCCAGCAGTTCAACAGGGGAAAGCCACCCCCAGCATTTT.

This chain uses TRBV28 with TRBJ2-5, with 12 bases that match TRBD1. The CDR3 is made up of 16 amino acids. Losses at the gene ends were 1 base for V and 5 bases for J; bases not matched to a gene: 5. CDR1 is MDHEN and CDR2 is SYDVKM in the germline V gene. The CDR3 DNA is TGTGCCAGCAGTTTATTTGGGACAGGGGGCGCCGAGACCCAGTACTTC. It translates to CASSLFGTGGAETQYF.

Turning to this clonotype: A clone one base away is much larger, so this may be a read error. The conserved phenylalanine or tryptophan is not found at the CDR3 terminus, so this likely reflects a read error. The V call is TRBV6-4, the J call TRBJ2-2; 7 nucleotides line up with TRBD2. V trimming: 8 bases; J trimming: 5 bases; junction bases outside the gene matches: 11. The CDR3 has 15 amino acids. Germline V gene sequence: CDR1 MRHNA, CDR2 SNTAGT. CDR3 loop: CASRLRGSWTGELFS. CDR3 nucleotide sequence: TGTGCCAGCCGCCTTCGCGGGAGCTGGACCGGGGAGCTGTTTTCT.

This clonotype was seen a handful of times. The CDR3 loop is CASSFTLPGHHRLSYTF. Written as DNA, the CDR3 is TGCGCCAGCAGCTTCACCCTTCCGGGACACCACCGCCTAAGCTACACCTTC. The V call is TRBV5-1, the J call TRBJ1-2, with D perhaps TRBD1 (6 bases). V was clipped by 2 bases and J by 9 bases, with 26 bases between them. Germline CDR1 reads SGHRS; CDR2 reads YFSETQ. The CDR3 extends over 17 amino acids.

The table lists this clonotype with many counts. The genes are TRBV7-9 and TRBJ2-7; D is perhaps TRBD2 (7 bases). Trimming shortened V by 1 base and J by 5 bases, and 24 bases separated the two germline ends. CDR1 SEHNR and CDR2 FQNEAQ come from the germline V gene (reference sequence). The CDR3 covers 18 residues. The CDR3 loop reads CASSLEWLGGARINEQYF. The CDR3, as DNA: TGTGCCAGCAGCTTAGAATGGTTAGGGGGGGCACGGATAAACGAGCAGTACTTC. The full variable domain, in which reference TRBV7-9 and TRBJ2-7 provide the parts outside the CDR3, is DTGVSQNPRHKITKRGQNVTFRCDPISEHNRLYWYRQTLGQGPEFLTYFQNEAQLEKSRLLSDRFSAERPKGSFSTLEIQRTEQGDSAMYLCASSLEWLGGARINEQYFGPGTRLTVT.

This clonotype was observed many times. The V and J genes are TRBV29-1 and TRBJ2-3, with TRBD2 identical over 10 bases. CDR3 length: 14 residues. Germline loops: CDR1 SQVTM, CDR2 ANQGSEA. The J segment lost 4 bases and the V segment lost 5 bases, leaving 6 bases of the junction unmatched. The CDR3 sequence is CSVSGTSAADTQYF. DNA of the CDR3: TGCAGCGTTTCCGGGACTAGCGCAGCAGATACGCAGTATTTT.

In regard to this clonotype: This may be a read error, as it is one base from a much larger clone. The genes are TRBV7-3 and TRBJ2-1; weak D call: TRBD2 (6 bases). Trimming took off 6 bases at V and 8 bases at J, with 17 bases between the two ends. Germline V CDR1 and CDR2: SGHTA, FQGTGA. There are 14 residues in the CDR3. DNA for the CDR3: TGTGCCAGCAGTTATAACGGGAGAGGCGATGAGCAGTTCTTC. This translates into CASSYNGRGDEQFF.